The 8 T cell receptor beta chains reported below all come from one sample, sequenced in a study of a mutant IDH1 vaccine in newly diagnosed glioma. As for time point: week 11, during vaccination. Topical imiquimod was applied with each vaccine dose, which held 300 ug of mutant IDH1 20-mer peptide. Their antigens remain unidentified. Using immunoSEQ multiplex PCR, the repertoire was profiled, and TCRdb retains in-frame clones only, with some absent. The sample includes about 25,000 clones, under 80% seen only once; the top ten take more than 9.5%. This material consisted of peripheral blood mononuclear cells (PBMCs), taken from a glioma patient whose treatment included an IDH1 peptide vaccine. The receptor set was obtained from a man between 18 and 29 years old with glioma. Some clones in this sample may be carry-over from other donors' samples.

The chain links TRBV6-5 to TRBJ1-6; 7 bases are shared with TRBD1. J gave up 4 bases and V 8 bases, and 2 bases lay outside the gene matches. CDR1 is MNHEY, CDR2 SVGAGI, per germline. The CDR3 is made up of 13 amino acids. CDR3 DNA sequence: TGTGCCAGCGGGACAGAATATAATTCACCCCTCCACTTT. Translation: CASGTEYNSPLHF.

CDR3 loop: CASSPGQGYSNQPQHF. The CDR3 coding sequence is TGTGCCAGCAGCCCGGGACAGGGGTATAGCAATCAGCCCCAGCATTTT. The chain couples TRBV7-6 to TRBJ1-5; TRBD1 agrees at 10 bases. With 5 bases clipped from V and 0 bases from J, the junction kept 4 bases outside the gene matches. This CDR3 has 16 residues. The germline CDR1 and CDR2 sequences are SGHVS and FNYEAQ.

The genes are TRBV7-2 and TRBJ1-2; a possible D gene is TRBD1 (5 bases). There are 14 residues in the CDR3. V lost 0 bases to trimming and J lost 6 bases, with 11 bases between them. Germline CDR1 is SGHTA and CDR2 is FQGNSA. The CDR3 here is CASSLARGEDGYTF. DNA for the CDR3: TGTGCCAGCAGCTTAGCGAGGGGTGAGGATGGCTACACCTTC. Full variable domain (remainder filled in from reference TRBV7-2 and TRBJ1-2): GAGVSQSPSNKVTEKGKDVELRCDPISGHTALYWYRQSLGQGLEFLIYFQGNSAPDKSGLPSDRFSAERTGGSVSTLTIQRTQQEDSAVYLCASSLARGEDGYTFGSGTRLTVV.

V and J are TRBV30 and TRBJ1-1; D unclear. Germline V lookup: CDR1 GTSNPN, CDR2 SVGIG (reference sequence). Trimming stripped 1 base from V and 5 bases from J, with 14 bases between. The CDR3 contains 14 residues. The CDR3 sequence: CAWSGRGRRTEAFF. The CDR3 DNA reads as TGTGCCTGGAGTGGGAGAGGCCGGAGAACTGAAGCTTTCTTT. Looking up the rest from reference TRBV30 and TRBJ1-1 gives the full variable domain: SQTIHQWPATLVQPVGSPLSLECTVEGTSNPNLYWYRQAAGRGLQLLFYSVGIGQISSEVPQNLSASRPQDRQFILSSKKLLLSDSGFYLCAWSGRGRRTEAFFGQGTRLTVV.

The V call is TRBV10-3, the J call TRBJ2-7; D gene uncertain. The germline V gene has CDR1 ENHRY and CDR2 SYGVKD. This CDR3 contains 13 residues. The V and J ends lost 2 bases and 7 bases respectively, with 12 bases between them. CDR3 in DNA: TGTGCCATCAGTGAGCCTCCTTCGTGGGAGCAGTACTTC. Its translation: CAISEPPSWEQYF.

The chain has TRBV19 and TRBJ2-5, with D possibly TRBD1 on 6 matching bases. The J call may be wrong; the DNA end is better matched by TRBJ2-7. This CDR3 is 15 amino acids long. Germline loops: CDR1 LNHDA, CDR2 SQIVND (reference sequence). The chain's CDR3 is CASSIAGDTGYEQYF. CDR3 in DNA: TGTGCCAGTAGTATAGCCGGGGACACGGGCTACGAGCAGTACTTC.

This chain uses TRBV6-6 with TRBJ1-5; D is unresolved. V lost 5 bases to trimming and J lost 3 bases, with 11 bases between them. The length of the CDR3 is 14 residues. Per germline, CDR1 MNHNY and CDR2 SVGAGI (reference sequence). CDR3: CASSNDGYNQPQHF. CDR3 nucleotides: TGTGCCAGCAGTAACGACGGGTACAATCAGCCCCAGCATTTT.

This clone was detected only a few times. The chain joins TRBV18 to TRBJ2-6, with D unresolved. Germline CDR1 is KGHSH and CDR2 is LQKENI. The CDR3 consists of 11 residues. The V and J ends lost 8 bases and 6 bases respectively, with 5 bases between them. The CDR3 DNA sequence: TGTGCCAGCCAGCAGGCCAACGTCCTGACTTTC. Amino acid sequence: CASQQANVLTF.